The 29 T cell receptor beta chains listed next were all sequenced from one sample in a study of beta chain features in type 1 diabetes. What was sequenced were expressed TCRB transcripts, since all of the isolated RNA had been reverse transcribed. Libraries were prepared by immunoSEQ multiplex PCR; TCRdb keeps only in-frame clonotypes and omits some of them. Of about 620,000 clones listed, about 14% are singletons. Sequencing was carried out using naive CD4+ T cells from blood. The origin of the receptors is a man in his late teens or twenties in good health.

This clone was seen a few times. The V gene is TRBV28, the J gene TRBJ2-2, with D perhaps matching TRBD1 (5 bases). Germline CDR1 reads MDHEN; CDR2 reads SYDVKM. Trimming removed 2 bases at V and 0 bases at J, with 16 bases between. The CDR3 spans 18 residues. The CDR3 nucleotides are TGTGCCAGCAGTTTAGTGAAGCAGGGCACTTCGAACACCGGGGAGCTGTTTTTT. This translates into CASSLVKQGTSNTGELFF. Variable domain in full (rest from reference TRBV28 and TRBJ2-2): DVKVTQSSRYLVKRTGEKVFLECVQDMDHENMFWYRQDPGLGLRLIYFSYDVKMKEKGDIPEGYSVSREKKERFSLILESASTNQTSMYLCASSLVKQGTSNTGELFFGEGSRLTVL.

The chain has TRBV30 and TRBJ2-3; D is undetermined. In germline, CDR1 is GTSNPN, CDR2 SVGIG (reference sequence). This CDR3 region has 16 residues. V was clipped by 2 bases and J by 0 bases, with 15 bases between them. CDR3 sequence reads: CAWSNPGSPSTDTQYF. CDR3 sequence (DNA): TGTGCCTGGAGTAACCCAGGCTCGCCTAGCACAGATACGCAGTATTTT.

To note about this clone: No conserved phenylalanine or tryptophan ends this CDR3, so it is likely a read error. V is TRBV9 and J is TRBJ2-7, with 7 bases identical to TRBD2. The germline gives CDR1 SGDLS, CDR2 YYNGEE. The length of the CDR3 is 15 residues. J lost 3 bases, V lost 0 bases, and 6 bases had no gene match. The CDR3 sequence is CASSVELAAGYEQYC. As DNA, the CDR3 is TGTGCCAGCAGCGTAGAGCTAGCGGCAGGCTACGAGCAGTACTGC.

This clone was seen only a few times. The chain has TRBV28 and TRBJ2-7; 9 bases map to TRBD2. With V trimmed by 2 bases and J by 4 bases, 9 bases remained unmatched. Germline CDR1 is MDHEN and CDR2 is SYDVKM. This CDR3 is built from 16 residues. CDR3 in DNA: TGTGCCAGCAGTTTAATAGGCGGGAGGGGGATGTACGAGCAGTACTTC. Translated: CASSLIGGRGMYEQYF.

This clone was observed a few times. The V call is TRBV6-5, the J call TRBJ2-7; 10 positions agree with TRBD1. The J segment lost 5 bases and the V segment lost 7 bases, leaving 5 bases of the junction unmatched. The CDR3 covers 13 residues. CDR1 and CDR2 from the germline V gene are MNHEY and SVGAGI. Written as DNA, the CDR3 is TGTGCCAGCACCCAGGGACAGGGGAACGAGCAGTACTTC. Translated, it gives CASTQGQGNEQYF.

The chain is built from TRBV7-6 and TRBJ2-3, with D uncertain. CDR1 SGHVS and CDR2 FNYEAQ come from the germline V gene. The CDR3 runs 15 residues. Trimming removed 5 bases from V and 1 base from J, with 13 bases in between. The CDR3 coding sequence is TGTGCCAGCAGCAGCTTATCGGCCGGCACAGATACGCAGTATTTT. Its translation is CASSSLSAGTDTQYF.

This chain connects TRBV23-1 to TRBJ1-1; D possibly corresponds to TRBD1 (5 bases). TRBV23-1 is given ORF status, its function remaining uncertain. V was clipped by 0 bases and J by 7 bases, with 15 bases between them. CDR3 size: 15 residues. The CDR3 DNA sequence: TGCGCCAGCAGTCAATCGGCGGCCGGGGGAGATGAAGCTTTCTTT. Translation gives CASSQSAAGGDEAFF.

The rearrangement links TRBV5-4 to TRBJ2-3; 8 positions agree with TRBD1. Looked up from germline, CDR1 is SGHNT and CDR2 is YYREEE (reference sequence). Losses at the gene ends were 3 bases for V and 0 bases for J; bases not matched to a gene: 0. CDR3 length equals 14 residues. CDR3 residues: CASSWDRSTDTQYF. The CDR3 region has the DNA TGTGCCAGCAGCTGGGACAGGAGCACAGATACGCAGTATTTT.

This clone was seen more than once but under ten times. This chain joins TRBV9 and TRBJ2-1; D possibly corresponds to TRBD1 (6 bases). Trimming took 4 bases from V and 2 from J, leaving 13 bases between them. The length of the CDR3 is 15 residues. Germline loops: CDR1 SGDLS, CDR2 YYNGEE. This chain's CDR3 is CASSPRQAAYNEQFF. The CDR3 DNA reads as TGTGCCAGCAGCCCAAGACAGGCCGCCTACAATGAGCAGTTCTTC.

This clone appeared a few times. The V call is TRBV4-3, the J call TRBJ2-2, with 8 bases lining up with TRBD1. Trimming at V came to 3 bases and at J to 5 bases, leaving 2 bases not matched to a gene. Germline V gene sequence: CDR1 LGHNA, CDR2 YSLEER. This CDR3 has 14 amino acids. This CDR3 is CASSQWTGTGELFF. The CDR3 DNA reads TGCGCCAGCAGCCAGTGGACAGGGACCGGGGAGCTGTTTTTT.

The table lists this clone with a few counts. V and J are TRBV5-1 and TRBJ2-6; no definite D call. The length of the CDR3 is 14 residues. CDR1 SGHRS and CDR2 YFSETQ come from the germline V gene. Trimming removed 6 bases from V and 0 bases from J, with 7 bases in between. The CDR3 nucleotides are TGCGCCAGCACCTCGAACTCTGGGGCCAACGTCCTGACTTTC. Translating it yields CASTSNSGANVLTF. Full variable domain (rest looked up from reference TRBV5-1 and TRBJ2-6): KAGVTQTPRYLIKTRGQQVTLSCSPISGHRSVSWYQQTPGQGLQFLFEYFSETQRNKGNFPGRFSGRQFSNSRSEMNVSTLELGDSALYLCASTSNSGANVLTFGAGSRLTVL.

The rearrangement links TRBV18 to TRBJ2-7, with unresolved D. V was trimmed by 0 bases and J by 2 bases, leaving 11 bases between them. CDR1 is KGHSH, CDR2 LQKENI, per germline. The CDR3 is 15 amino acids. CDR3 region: CASSPPGRPAYEQYF. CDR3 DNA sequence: TGTGCCAGCTCACCACCGGGCAGACCAGCCTACGAGCAGTACTTC.

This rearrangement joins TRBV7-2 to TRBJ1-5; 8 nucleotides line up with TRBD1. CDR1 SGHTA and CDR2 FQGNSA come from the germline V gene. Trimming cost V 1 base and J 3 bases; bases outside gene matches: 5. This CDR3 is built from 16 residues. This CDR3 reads CASSLVHRGINQPQHF. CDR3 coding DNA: TGTGCCAGCAGCTTAGTGCACAGGGGGATCAATCAGCCCCAGCATTTT.

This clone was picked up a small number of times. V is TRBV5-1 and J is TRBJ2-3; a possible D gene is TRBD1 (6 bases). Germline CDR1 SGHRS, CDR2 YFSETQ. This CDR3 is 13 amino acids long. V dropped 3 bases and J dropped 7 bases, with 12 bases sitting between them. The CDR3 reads CASSSETGHTQYF. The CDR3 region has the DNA TGCGCCAGCAGCTCCGAGACAGGTCATACGCAGTATTTT.

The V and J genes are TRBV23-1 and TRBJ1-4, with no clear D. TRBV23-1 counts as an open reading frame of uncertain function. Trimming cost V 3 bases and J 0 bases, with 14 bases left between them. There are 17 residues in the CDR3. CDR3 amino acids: CASSQQEEPATNEKLFF. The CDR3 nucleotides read TGCGCCAGCAGTCAGCAAGAGGAGCCCGCAACTAATGAAAAACTGTTTTTT.

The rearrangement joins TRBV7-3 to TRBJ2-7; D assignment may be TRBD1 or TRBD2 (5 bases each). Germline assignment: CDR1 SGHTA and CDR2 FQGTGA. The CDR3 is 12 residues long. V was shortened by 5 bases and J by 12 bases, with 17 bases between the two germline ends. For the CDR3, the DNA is TGTGCCAGCAGCCCTCGGGACGGCTCACCGTACTTC. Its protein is CASSPRDGSPYF.

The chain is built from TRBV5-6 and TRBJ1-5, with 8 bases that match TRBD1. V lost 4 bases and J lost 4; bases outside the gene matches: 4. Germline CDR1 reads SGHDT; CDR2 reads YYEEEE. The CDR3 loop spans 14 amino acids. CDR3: CASSLDRGNQPQHF. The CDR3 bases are TGTGCCAGCAGCCTCGACAGGGGAAATCAGCCCCAGCATTTT. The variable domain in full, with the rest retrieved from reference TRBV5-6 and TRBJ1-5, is DAGVTQSPTHLIKTRGQQVTLRCSPKSGHDTVSWYQQALGQGPQFIFQYYEEEERQRGNFPDRFSGHQFPNYSSELNVNALLLGDSALYLCASSLDRGNQPQHFGDGTRLSIL.

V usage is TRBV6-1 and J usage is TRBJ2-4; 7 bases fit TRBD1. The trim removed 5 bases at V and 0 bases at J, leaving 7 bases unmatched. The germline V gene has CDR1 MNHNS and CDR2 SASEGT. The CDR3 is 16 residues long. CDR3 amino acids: CASSKGGTVAKNIQYF. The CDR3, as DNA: TGTGCCAGCAGTAAAGGTGGGACAGTAGCCAAAAACATTCAGTACTTC.

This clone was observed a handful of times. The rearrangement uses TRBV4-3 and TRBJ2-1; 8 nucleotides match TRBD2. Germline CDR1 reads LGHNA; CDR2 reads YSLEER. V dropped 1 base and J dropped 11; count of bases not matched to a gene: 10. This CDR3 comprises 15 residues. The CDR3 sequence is CASSQAPGLGNKQFF. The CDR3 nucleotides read TGCGCCAGCAGCCAAGCTCCGGGACTAGGGAATAAGCAGTTCTTC.

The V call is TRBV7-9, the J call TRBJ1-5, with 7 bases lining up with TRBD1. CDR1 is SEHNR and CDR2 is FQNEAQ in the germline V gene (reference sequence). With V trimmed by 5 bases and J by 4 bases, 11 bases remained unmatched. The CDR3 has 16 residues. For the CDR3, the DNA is TGTGCCAGCAGCCTGGACAGGATAAGACAAAATCAGCCCCAGCATTTT. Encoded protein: CASSLDRIRQNQPQHF.

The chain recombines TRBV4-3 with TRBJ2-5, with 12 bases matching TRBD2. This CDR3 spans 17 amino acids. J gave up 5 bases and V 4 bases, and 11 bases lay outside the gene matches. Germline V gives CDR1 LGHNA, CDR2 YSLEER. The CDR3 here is CASSPKTSGSNAETQYF. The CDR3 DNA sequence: TGCGCCAGCAGCCCAAAGACTAGCGGGAGTAATGCGGAGACCCAGTACTTC.

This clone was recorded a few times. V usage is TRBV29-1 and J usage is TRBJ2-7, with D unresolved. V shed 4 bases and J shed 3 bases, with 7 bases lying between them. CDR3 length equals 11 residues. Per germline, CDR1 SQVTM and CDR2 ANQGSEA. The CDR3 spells CSVGLVYEQYF. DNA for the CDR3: TGCAGCGTTGGACTGGTCTACGAGCAGTACTTC.

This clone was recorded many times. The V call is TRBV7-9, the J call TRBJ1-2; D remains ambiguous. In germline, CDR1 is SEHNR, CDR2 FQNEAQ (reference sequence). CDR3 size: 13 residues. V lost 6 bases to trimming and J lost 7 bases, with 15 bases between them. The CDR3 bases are TGTGCCAGCAGACTTCAGGAGGTGGCTGGCTACACCTTC. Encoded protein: CASRLQEVAGYTF.

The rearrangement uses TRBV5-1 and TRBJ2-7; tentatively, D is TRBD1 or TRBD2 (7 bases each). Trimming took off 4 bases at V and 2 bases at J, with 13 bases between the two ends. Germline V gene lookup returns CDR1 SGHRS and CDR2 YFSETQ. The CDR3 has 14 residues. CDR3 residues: CASSTQGGPYEQYF. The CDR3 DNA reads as TGCGCCAGCAGCACTCAGGGGGGGCCCTACGAGCAGTACTTC.

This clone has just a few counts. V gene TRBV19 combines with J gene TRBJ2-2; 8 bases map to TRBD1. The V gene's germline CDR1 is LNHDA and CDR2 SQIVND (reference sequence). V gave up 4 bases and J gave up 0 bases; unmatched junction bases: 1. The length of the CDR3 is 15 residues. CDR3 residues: CASSKDRANTGELFF. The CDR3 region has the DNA TGTGCCAGTAGTAAGGACAGGGCGAACACCGGGGAGCTGTTTTTT.

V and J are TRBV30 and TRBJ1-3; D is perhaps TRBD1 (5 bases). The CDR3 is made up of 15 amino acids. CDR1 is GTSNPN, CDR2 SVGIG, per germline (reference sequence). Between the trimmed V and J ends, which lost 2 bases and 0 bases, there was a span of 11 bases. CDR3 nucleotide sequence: TGTGCCTGGAGTCCGACAGACCTCTCTGGAAACACCATATATTTT. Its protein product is CAWSPTDLSGNTIYF.

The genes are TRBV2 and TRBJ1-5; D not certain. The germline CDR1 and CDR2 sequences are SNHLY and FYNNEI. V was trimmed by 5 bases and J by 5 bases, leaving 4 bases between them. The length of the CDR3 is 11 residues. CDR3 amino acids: CASSSDQPQHF. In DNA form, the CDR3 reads TGTGCCAGCAGTTCGGATCAGCCCCAGCATTTT.

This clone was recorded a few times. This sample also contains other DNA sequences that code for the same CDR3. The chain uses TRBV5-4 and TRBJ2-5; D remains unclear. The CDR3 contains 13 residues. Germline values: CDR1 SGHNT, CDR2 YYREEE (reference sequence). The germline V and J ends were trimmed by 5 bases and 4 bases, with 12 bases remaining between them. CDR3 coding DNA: TGTGCCAGCAGTCTTGGTCAGCGAGAGACCCAGTACTTC. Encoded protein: CASSLGQRETQYF.

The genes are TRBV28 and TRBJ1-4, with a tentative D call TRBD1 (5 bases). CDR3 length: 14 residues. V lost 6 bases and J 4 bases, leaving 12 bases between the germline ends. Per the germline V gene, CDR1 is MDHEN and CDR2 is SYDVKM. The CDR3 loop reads CASRGQNGNEKLFF. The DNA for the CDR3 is TGTGCCAGCAGGGGGCAGAATGGTAATGAAAAACTGTTTTTT.